This TCR beta chain comes out of a study of CD8 T cells in Susac syndrome. An input of about 0.5 to 1 ug of RNA was subjected to reverse transcription using random hexamers. One entry per CDR3 protein, called by TCRdb with MiXCR from the immunoSEQ multiplex PCR reads. The sample has a few hundred thousand distinct CDR3 sequences; 92% are singletons. Blood CD8+ and CD4+ T cells underwent high-throughput TCR beta sequencing. The multiple sclerosis control group was made up of treatment-naive patients with stable or active relapsing-remitting disease. TEMRA cells were enriched by FACS, and CD4+ and CD8+ T cells were negatively isolated. CDR1 is LNHNV, CDR2 YYDKDF, per germline (reference sequence). This CDR3 contains 14 residues. V lost 5 bases, J lost 3 bases, and 10 bases lay in between.

The clonotype comes from a human donor with multiple sclerosis. The chain links TRBV15 to TRBJ2-2; D call uncertain. The sequenced sample consisted of CD4+ T cells from PBMCs. The CDR3 region is CATSRSRDTGELFF. The CDR3, as DNA: TGTGCCACCAGCCGATCACGGGACACCGGGGAGCTGTTTTTT.